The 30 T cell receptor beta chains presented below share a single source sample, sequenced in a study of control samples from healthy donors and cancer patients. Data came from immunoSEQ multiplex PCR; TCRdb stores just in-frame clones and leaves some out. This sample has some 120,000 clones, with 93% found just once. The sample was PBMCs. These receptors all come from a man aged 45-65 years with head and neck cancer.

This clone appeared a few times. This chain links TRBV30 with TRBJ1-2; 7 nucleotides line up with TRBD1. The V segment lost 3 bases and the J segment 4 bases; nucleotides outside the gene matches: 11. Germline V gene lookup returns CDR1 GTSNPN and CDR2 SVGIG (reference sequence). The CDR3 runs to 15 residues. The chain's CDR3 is CAWSAPGGSSYGYTF. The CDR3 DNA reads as TGTGCCTGGAGCGCCCCAGGGGGTTCCTCCTATGGCTACACCTTC.

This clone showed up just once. CDR3: CASSIVDRGTEQFF. CDR3 sequence (DNA): TGTGCCAGTAGTATAGTGGACAGGGGGACTGAGCAGTTCTTC. V gene TRBV19 combines with J gene TRBJ2-1, with 10 positions matching TRBD1. The CDR3 has 14 amino acids. Germline V gene sequence: CDR1 LNHDA, CDR2 SQIVND (reference sequence). The J segment lost 9 bases and the V segment lost 1 base, leaving 3 bases of the junction unmatched.

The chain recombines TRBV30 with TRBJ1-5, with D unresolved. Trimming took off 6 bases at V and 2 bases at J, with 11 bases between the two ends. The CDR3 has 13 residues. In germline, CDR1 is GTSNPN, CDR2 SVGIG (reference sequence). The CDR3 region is CACSRGGNQPQHF. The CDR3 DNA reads TGTGCCTGTTCCCGCGGAGGCAATCAGCCCCAGCATTTT.

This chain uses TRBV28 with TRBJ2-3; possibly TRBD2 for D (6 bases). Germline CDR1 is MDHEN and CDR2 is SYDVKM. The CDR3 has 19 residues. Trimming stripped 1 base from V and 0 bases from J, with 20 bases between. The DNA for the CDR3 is TGTGCCAGCAGTTTATTTTGGCGGGGCCGGGTGGCTAGCACAGATACGCAGTATTTT. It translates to CASSLFWRGRVASTDTQYF.

For the CDR3, the DNA is TGTGCCAGCAACTCTGGGATAGCCCGCGGTAAGCAGTATTTT. It specifies CASNSGIARGKQYF. The chain links TRBV5-6 to TRBJ2-3; D unclear. CDR3 length: 14 residues. The germline V gene encodes CDR1 SGHDT and CDR2 YYEEEE. V gave up 6 bases and J gave up 11 bases, with 22 bases separating them.

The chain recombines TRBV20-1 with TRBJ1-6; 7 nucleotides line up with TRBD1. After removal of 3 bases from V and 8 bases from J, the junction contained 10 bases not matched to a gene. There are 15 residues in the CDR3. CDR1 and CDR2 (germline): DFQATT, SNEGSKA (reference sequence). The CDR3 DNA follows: TGCAGTGCTAGTAAGCGACAGGGTGGATATTCACCCCTCCACTTT. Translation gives CSASKRQGGYSPLHF.

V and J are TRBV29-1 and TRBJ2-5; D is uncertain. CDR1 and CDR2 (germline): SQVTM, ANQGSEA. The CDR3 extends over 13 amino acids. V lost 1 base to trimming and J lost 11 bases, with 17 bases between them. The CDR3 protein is CSVEAVSLTIQYF. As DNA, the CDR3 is TGCAGCGTTGAAGCGGTCTCATTAACAATACAGTACTTC.

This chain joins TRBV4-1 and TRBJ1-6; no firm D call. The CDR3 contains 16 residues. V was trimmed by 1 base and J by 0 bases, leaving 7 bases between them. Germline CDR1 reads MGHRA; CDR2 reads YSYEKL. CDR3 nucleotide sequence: TGCGCCAGCAGCCAAGGGGGTAACTCCTATAATTCACCCCTCCACTTT. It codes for CASSQGGNSYNSPLHF.

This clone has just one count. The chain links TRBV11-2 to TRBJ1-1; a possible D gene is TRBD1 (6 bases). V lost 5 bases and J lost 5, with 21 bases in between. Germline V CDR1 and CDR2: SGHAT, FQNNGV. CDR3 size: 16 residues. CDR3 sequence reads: CASSPQGTGWRTEAFF. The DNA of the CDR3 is TGTGCCAGCAGCCCACAGGGCACAGGGTGGCGAACTGAAGCTTTCTTT.

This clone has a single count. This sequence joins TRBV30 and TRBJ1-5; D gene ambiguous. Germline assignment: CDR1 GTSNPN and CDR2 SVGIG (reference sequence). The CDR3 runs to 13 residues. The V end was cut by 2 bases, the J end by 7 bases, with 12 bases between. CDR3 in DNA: TGTGCCTGGAGTCTCGCGGGTAGGCAGCCCCAGCATTTT. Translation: CAWSLAGRQPQHF.

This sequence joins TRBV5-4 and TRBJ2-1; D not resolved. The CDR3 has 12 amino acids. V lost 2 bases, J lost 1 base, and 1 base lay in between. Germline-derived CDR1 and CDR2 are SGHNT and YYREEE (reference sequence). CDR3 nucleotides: TGTGCCAGCAGCTTTTCCTACAATGAGCAGTTCTTC. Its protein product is CASSFSYNEQFF.

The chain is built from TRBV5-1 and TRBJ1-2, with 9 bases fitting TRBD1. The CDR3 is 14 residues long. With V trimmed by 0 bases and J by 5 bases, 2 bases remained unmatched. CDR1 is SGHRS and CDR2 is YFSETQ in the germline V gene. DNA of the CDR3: TGCGCCAGCAGCTTGGTGGGACAGGGATATGGCTACACCTTC. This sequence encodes CASSLVGQGYGYTF.

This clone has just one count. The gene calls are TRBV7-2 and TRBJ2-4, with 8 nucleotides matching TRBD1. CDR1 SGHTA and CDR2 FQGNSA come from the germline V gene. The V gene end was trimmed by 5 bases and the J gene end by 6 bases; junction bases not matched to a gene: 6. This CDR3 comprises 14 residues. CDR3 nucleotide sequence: TGTGCCAGCAGCCCAGGACAGGGTAGAAACATTCAGTACTTC. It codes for CASSPGQGRNIQYF.

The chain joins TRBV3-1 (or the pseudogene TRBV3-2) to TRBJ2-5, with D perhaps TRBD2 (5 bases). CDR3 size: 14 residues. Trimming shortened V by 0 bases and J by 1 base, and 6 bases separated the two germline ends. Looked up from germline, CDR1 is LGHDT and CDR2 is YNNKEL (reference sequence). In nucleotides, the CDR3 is TGTGCCAGCAGCCAAGAAGAGGGCCAAGAGACCCAGTACTTC. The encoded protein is CASSQEEGQETQYF.

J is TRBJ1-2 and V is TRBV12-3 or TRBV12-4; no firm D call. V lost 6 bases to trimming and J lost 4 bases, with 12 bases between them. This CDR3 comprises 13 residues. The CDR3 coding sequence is TGTGCCAGCAGCTCGACCGTGAGCTATGGCTACACCTTC. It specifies CASSSTVSYGYTF.

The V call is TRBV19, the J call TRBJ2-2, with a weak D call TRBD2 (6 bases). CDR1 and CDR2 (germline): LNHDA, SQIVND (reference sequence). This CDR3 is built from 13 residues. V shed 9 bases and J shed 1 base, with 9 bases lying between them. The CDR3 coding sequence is TGTGCCAGCCGGCGGGGGAACACCGGGGAGCTGTTTTTT. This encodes CASRRGNTGELFF. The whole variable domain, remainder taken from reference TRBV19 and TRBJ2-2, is DGGITQSPKYLFRKEGQNVTLSCEQNLNHDAMYWYRQDPGQGLRLIYYSQIVNDFQKGDIAEGYSVSREKKESFPLTVTSAQKNPTAFYLCASRRGNTGELFFGEGSRLTVL.

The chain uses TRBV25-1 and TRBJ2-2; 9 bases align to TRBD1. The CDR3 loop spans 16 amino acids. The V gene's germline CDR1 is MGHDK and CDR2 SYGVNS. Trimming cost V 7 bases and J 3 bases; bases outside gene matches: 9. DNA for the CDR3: TGTGCCAGCATGTCCTCGGGGACAGGGTACACCGGGGAGCTGTTTTTT. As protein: CASMSSGTGYTGELFF.

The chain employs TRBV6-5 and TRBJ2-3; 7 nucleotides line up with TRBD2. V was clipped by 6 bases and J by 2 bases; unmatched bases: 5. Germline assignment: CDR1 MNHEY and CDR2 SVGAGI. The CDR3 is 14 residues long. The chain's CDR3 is CASSRAGFTDTQYF. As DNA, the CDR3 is TGTGCCAGCAGCCGAGCGGGGTTCACAGATACGCAGTATTTT.

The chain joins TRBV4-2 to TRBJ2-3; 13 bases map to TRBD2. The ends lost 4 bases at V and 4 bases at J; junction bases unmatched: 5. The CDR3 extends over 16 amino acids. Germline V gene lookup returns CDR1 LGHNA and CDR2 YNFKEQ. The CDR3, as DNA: TGTGCCAGCAGCCCCCGACTAGCGGGGGGTTCAGATACGCAGTATTTT. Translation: CASSPRLAGGSDTQYF.

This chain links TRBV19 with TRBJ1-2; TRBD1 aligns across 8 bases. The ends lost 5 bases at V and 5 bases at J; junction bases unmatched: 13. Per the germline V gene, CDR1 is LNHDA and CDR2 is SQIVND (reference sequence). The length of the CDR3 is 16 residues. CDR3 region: CASSVTPGGEGYGYTF. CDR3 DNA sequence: TGTGCCAGTAGTGTCACTCCAGGGGGCGAAGGGTATGGCTACACCTTC.

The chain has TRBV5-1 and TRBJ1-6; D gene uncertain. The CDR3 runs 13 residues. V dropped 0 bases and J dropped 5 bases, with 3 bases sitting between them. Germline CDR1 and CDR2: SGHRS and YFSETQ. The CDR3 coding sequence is TGCGCCAGCAGCTTGGGAGATAATTCACCCCTCCACTTT. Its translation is CASSLGDNSPLHF.

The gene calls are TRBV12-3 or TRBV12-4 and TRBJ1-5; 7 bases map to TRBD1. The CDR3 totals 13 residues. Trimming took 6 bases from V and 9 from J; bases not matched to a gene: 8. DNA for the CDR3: TGTGCCAGCAGCTTAAGGGACAGCCGGCCCCAGCATTTT. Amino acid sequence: CASSLRDSRPQHF.

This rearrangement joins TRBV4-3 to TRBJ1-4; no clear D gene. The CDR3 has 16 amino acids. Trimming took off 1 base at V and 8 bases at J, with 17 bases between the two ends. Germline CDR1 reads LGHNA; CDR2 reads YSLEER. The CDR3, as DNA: TGCGCCAGCAGCCAAGGGGAGGGCTCGGGGTACGAAAAACTGTTTTTT. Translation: CASSQGEGSGYEKLFF.

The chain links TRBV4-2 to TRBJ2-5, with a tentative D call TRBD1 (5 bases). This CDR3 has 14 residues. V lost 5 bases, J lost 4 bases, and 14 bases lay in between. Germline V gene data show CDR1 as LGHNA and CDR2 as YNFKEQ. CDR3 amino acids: CASSSPGMGETQYF. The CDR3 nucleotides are TGTGCCAGCAGCAGTCCAGGGATGGGAGAGACCCAGTACTTC.

CDR3 residues: CAISESGRGRREGYTF. The CDR3 DNA is TGTGCCATCAGTGAGTCGGGGAGGGGTCGAAGAGAAGGCTACACCTTC. The chain recombines TRBV10-3 with TRBJ1-2, with D possibly being TRBD1 (5 bases). Between the trimmed V and J ends, which lost 0 bases and 8 bases, there was a span of 19 bases. Germline assignment: CDR1 ENHRY and CDR2 SYGVKD. The CDR3 totals 16 residues.

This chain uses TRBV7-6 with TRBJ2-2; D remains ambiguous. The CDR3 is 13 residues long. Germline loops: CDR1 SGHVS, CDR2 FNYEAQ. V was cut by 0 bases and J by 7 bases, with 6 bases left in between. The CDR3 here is CASSLAAGGELFF. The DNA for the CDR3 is TGTGCCAGCAGCTTAGCGGCCGGCGGGGAGCTGTTTTTT.

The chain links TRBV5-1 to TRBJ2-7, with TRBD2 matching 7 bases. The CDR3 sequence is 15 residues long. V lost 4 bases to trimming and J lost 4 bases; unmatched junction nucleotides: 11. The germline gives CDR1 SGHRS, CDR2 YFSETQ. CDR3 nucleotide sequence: TGCGCCAGCAGCCTCCTTCACGGGACTATATACGAGCAGTACTTC. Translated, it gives CASSLLHGTIYEQYF.

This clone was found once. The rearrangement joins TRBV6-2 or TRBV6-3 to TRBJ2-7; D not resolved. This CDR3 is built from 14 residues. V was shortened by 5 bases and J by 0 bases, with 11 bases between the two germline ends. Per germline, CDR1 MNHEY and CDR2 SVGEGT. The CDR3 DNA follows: TGTGCCAGCAGTGACTGGACCGACTCCTACGAGCAGTACTTC. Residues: CASSDWTDSYEQYF.

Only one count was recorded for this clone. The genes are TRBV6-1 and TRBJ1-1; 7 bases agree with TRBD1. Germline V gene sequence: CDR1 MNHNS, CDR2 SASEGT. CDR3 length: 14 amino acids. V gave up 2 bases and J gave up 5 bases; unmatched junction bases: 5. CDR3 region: CASSEKGAKTEAFF. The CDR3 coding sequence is TGTGCCAGCAGTGAAAAGGGGGCTAAGACTGAAGCTTTCTTT.

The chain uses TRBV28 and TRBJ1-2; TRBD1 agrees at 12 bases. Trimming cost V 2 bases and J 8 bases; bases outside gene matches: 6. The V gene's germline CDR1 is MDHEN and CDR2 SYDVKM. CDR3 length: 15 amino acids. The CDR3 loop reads CASSLGGQGAKGYTF. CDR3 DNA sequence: TGTGCCAGCAGTTTAGGGGGACAGGGGGCAAAAGGCTACACCTTC.